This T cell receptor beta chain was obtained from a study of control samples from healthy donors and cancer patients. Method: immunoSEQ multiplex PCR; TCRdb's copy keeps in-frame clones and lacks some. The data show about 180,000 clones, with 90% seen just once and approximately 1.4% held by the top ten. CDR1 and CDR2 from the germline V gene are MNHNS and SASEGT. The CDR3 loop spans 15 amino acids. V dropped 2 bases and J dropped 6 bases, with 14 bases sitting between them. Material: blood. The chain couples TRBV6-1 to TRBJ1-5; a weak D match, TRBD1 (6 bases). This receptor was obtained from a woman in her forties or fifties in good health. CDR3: CASSERGGAGQPQHF. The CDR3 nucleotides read TGTGCCAGCAGTGAAAGGGGGGGGGCAGGTCAGCCCCAGCATTTT.